The source of this TCR beta chain is a study of blood T cell repertoires in COVID-19. Assay: immunoSEQ multiplex PCR; the TCRdb copy retains only in-frame clones and omits some. The sample shows 250,000 to 350,000 clones, about nine tenths of them seen only once. CDR3 length: 12 residues. The V gene end was trimmed by 8 bases and the J gene end by 5 bases; junction bases not matched to a gene: 8. CDR1 and CDR2 (germline): GTSNPN, SVGIG (reference sequence). The chain recombines TRBV30 with TRBJ1-1, with 7 bases matching TRBD1. The clonotype originates from a woman aged 45-65 years who had recovered from COVID-19. The sequencing input was peripheral blood. For the CDR3, the DNA is TGTGCCACCTCCGACAGGGTAACTGAAGCTTTCTTT. This gives the protein CATSDRVTEAFF.